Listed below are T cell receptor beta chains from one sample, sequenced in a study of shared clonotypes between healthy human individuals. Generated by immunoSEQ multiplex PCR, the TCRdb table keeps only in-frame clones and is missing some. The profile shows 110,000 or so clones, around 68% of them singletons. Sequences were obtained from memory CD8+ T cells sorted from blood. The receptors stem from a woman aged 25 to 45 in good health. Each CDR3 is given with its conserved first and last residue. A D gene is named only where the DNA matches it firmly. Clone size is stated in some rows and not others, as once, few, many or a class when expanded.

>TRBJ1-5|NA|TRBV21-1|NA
CASSKEAKGATGQPQHF
TGTGCCAGCAGCAAAGAAGCGAAGGGGGCGACGGGACAGCCCCAGCATTTT
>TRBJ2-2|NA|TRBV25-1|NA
CASSESWDGTKNTGELFF
TGTGCCAGCAGTGAAAGTTGGGACGGGACGAAGAACACCGGGGAGCTGTTTTTT
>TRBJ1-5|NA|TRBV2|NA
CASKAVYSNQPQHF
TGTGCCAGCAAGGCGGTCTATAGCAATCAGCCCCAGCATTTT
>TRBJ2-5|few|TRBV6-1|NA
CASSEAGSLQETQYF
TGTGCCAGCAGTGAGGCAGGGTCCCTCCAAGAGACCCAGTACTTC
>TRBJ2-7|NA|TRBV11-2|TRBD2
CASSRTSGTSSYEQYF
TGTGCCAGCAGCCGGACTAGCGGGACGAGCTCCTACGAGCAGTACTTC
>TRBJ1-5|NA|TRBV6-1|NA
CASNEGDYSNQPQHF
TGTGCCAGCAATGAAGGGGACTATAGCAATCAGCCCCAGCATTTT
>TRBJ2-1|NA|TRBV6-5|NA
CASAPWQGSYNEQFF
TGTGCCAGCGCCCCTTGGCAGGGCTCCTACAATGAGCAGTTCTTC
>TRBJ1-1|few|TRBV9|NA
CASSGHGLEAFF
TGTGCCAGCAGCGGGCACGGGCTTGAAGCTTTCTTT
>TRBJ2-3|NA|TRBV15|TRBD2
CATSRAGDTDTQYF
TGTGCCACCAGCAGGGCGGGAGACACAGATACGCAGTATTTT
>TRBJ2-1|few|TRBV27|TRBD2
CASSFRTSSEQFF
TGTGCCAGCAGTTTTAGGACTAGCAGTGAGCAGTTCTTC
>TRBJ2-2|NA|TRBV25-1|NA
CASSDEQRERELFF
TGTGCCAGCAGTGACGAACAGAGAGAGAGGGAGCTGTTTTTT
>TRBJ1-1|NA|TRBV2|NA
CASRLGQGFTEAFF
TGTGCCAGCAGATTAGGTCAGGGGTTCACTGAAGCTTTCTTT
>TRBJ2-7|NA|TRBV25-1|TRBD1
CASSVPGQGKSYEQYF
TGTGCCAGCAGTGTTCCGGGACAGGGGAAATCCTACGAGCAGTACTTC
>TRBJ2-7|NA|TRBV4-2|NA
CASSRQSSYEQYF
TGTGCCAGCAGCCGTCAGAGCTCCTACGAGCAGTACTTC
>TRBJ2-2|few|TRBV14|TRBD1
CASSFRQGRTGELFF
TGTGCCAGCAGCTTCCGACAGGGACGGACCGGGGAGCTGTTTTTT
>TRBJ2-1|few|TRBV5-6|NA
CASGSFYREKVNEQFF
TGTGCCAGCGGCAGCTTCTACCGGGAGAAAGTCAATGAGCAGTTCTTC
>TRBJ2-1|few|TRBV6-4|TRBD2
CASSPGLEGNEQFF
TGTGCCAGCAGCCCGGGACTAGAAGGCAATGAGCAGTTCTTC
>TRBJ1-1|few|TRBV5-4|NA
CASSLVVVRGNTEAFF
TGTGCCAGCAGCTTGGTGGTTGTTAGGGGTAACACTGAAGCTTTCTTT
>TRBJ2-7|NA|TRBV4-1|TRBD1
CASSPIRTGLDEQYF
TGCGCCAGCAGCCCGATACGGACAGGGTTGGACGAGCAGTACTTC
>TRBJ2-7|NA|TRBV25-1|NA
CASSESGTPAYEQYF
TGTGCCAGCAGTGAATCCGGGACACCCGCCTACGAGCAGTACTTC
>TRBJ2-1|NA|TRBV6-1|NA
CASSDDLVRRQFF
TGTGCCAGCAGTGACGATCTAGTCCGAAGGCAGTTCTTC
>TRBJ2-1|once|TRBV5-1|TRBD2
CASSPGLADNEQFF
TGCGCCAGCAGCCCCGGACTAGCGGACAATGAGCAGTTCTTC
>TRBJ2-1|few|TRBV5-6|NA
CASSPRQDSSYNEQFF
TGTGCCAGCAGCCCCAGACAGGATTCCTCCTACAATGAGCAGTTCTTC
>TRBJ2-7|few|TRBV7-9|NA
CASSQGNEQYF
TGTGCCAGCAGCCAAGGGAACGAGCAGTACTTC
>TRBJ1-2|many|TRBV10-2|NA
CASSENGYVDGYTF
TGCGCCAGCAGTGAGAATGGTTATGTGGATGGCTACACCTTC
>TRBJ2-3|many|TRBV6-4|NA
CASSESGDSPSTDTQYF
TGTGCCAGCAGTGAATCAGGGGACTCCCCAAGCACAGATACGCAGTATTTT
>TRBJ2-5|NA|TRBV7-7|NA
CASSRYTGRGTQYF
TGTGCCAGCAGCCGCTACACGGGGCGGGGGACCCAGTACTTC
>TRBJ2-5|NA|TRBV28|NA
CASSPPGEQETQYF
TGTGCCAGCAGTCCCCCGGGAGAGCAAGAGACCCAGTACTTC
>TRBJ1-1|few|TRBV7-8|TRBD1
CASSRPTGTGGLDTEAFF
TGTGCCAGCAGCCGCCCAACCGGGACAGGGGGCCTGGACACTGAAGCTTTCTTT